The 6 T cell receptor beta chains given below trace back to one sample, sequenced in a study of prognosis after radiotherapy for stage I lung cancer. TCR beta CDR3 was amplified from genomic DNA by two-round multiplex PCR. Round-one PCR had primers specific to each TRBV and TRBJ gene. MiXCR, applied by TCRdb to the multiplex PCR reads, yields one record per CDR3 protein. The data contain 25,000 to 30,000 distinct CDR3 sequences, roughly 41% of them singletons. This material consisted of PBMCs, taken before or after stereotactic body radiation therapy (not recorded which). The receptors derive from a donor aged 50 or older with non-small cell lung cancer.

V usage is TRBV5-1 and J usage is TRBJ1-6; perhaps TRBD1 as D (5 bases). CDR1 and CDR2 (germline): SGHRS, YFSETQ. V was clipped by 5 bases and J by 2 bases, with 20 bases between them. The CDR3 covers 18 residues. The CDR3 DNA reads as TGCGCCAGCAGTCCAAACCCAGGGATAGGGACCTATAATTCACCCCTCCACTTT. It is translated as CASSPNPGIGTYNSPLHF.

This clonotype appeared once. The J gene is TRBJ2-7, the V gene TRBV19; 8 nucleotides line up with TRBD2. CDR1 is LNHDA and CDR2 is SQIVND in the germline V gene (reference sequence). V shed 6 bases and J 3 bases; nucleotides not matched to a gene: 4. The CDR3 length is 13 residues. The CDR3 reads CASSPSGSYEQYF. The CDR3 coding sequence is TGTGCCAGTAGCCCCAGCGGGAGCTACGAGCAGTACTTC.

A word on this clonotype: Its ends do not fully match the called genes, so a read error is possible. CDR3 loop: CSAPYYYEQFF. Written as DNA, the CDR3 is TGCAGTGCCCCGTACTACTATGAGCAGTTCTTC. This chain links TRBV20-1 with TRBJ2-5; D not certain. The DNA end is more similar to TRBJ2-1, so the J call may be wrong. The CDR3 contains 11 residues. Germline V lookup: CDR1 DFQATT, CDR2 SNEGSKA (reference sequence).

The chain recombines TRBV6-1 with TRBJ1-3; D ambiguous. V was clipped by 5 bases and J by 2 bases, with 13 bases between them. Germline V gives CDR1 MNHNS, CDR2 SASEGT. The CDR3 runs to 15 residues. CDR3 sequence: CASSLEGGPGNTIYF. CDR3 coding DNA: TGTGCCAGCAGTCTGGAAGGAGGCCCTGGAAACACCATATATTTT.

This clonotype was detected only once. V usage is TRBV27 and J usage is TRBJ2-3; D is unclear. Trimming stripped 11 bases from V and 9 bases from J, with 9 bases between. Germline lookup yields CDR1 MNHEY and CDR2 SMNVEV (reference sequence). The CDR3 is made up of 9 amino acids. The CDR3 region has the DNA TGTGCCCCGCGGAAGACGCAGTATTTT. The encoded protein is CAPRKTQYF.

In its sample, this clonotype is medium-sized (0.01 to 0.1%). The chain is built from TRBV6-1 and TRBJ1-3; D might be TRBD1 (5 bases). V lost 8 bases and J 4 bases, leaving 12 bases between the germline ends. The CDR3 is 13 amino acids. Germline CDR1 reads MNHNS; CDR2 reads SASEGT. The CDR3 DNA reads TGTGCCAGCGCGGGGGGAGCGGGAAACACCATATATTTT. As protein: CASAGGAGNTIYF.